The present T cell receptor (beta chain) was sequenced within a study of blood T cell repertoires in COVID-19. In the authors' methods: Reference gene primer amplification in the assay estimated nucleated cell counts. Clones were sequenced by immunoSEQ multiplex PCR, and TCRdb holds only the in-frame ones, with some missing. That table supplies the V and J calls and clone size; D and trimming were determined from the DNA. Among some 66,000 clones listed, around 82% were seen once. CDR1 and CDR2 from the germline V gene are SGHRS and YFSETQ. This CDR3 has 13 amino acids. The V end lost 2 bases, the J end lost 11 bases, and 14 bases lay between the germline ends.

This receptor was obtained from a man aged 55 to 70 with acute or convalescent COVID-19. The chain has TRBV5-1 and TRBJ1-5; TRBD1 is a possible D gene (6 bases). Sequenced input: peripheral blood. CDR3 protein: CASSLYPGQTQHF. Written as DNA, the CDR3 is TGCGCCAGCAGCTTATACCCCGGACAGACCCAGCATTTT. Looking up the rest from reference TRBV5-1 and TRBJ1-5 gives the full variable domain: KAGVTQTPRYLIKTRGQQVTLSCSPISGHRSVSWYQQTPGQGLQFLFEYFSETQRNKGNFPGRFSGRQFSNSRSEMNVSTLELGDSALYLCASSLYPGQTQHFGDGTRLSIL.